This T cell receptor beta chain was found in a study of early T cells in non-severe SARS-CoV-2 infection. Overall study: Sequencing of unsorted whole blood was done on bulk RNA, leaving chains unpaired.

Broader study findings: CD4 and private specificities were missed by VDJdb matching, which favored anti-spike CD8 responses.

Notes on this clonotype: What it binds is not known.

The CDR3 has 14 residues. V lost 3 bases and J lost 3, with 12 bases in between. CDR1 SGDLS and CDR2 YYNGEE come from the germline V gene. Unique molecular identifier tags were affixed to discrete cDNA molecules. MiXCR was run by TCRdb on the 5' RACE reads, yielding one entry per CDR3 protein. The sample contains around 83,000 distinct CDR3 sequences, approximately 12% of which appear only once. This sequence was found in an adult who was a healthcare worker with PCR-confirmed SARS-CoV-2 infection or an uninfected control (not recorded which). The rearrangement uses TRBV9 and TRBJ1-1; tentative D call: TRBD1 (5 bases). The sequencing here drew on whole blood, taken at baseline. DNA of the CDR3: TGTGCCAGCAGCGAGGGGCCCCAAGACACTGAAGCTTTCTTT. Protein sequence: CASSEGPQDTEAFF.